This T cell receptor beta chain was captured by sequencing in a study of blood T cell repertoires in COVID-19. As for the study in general: Both acute and convalescent COVID-19 samples were obtained from the United States, Italy and Spain. Sources were T cells, B-cell-depleted T cells, or PBMCs; the material itself was cDNA or gDNA.

This CDR3 region has 15 residues. Germline CDR1 is SEHNR and CDR2 is FQNEAQ (reference sequence). V trimming: 1 base; J trimming: 5 bases; junction bases outside the gene matches: 1. Authors' methods: For nucleated cells, counts were estimated from reference gene primer amplification. Assay used: immunoSEQ multiplex PCR; TCRdb lists only in-frame clones, some missing. V, J and clone size derive from that table, while D and trimming were established from the DNA sequence. The sample has 350,000 or so clones, 90% seen once; the top ten hold about 6.5%. V usage is TRBV7-9 and J usage is TRBJ2-1; 11 bases map to TRBD2. This TCR came from a man between 18 and 35 years old with active or convalescent COVID-19. The specimen sequenced was peripheral blood. CDR3 nucleotides: TGTGCCAGCAGCTTAGTGACTAGCGGGAACAATGAGCAGTTCTTC. Its protein is CASSLVTSGNNEQFF.